This T cell receptor (beta chain) was identified during a study of Graves' ophthalmopathy and Graves' hyperthyroidism (dated by TCRdb to between 2017 and 2018). Concerning the study at large: Hyperthyroidism was considered stable if no progression to ophthalmopathy occurred within 18 months of follow-up. In total, around 130 blood samples were TCR-sequenced: fewer than 50 ophthalmopathy, approximately 75 hyperthyroidism and about 17 hyperthyroidism-to-ophthalmopathy patients. To explore V-J signatures distinguishing ophthalmopathy from hyperthyroidism, a discovery set of about 99 patients (about 41 ophthalmopathy, over 55 stable hyperthyroidism) was enrolled. In roughly 6 hyperthyroidism patients, the T-cell repertoires found in thyroid tissue were compared with those found in blood. For independent validation, a separate cohort was made up of 18 hyperthyroidism patients plus 17 patients who later progressed from hyperthyroidism to ophthalmopathy. Following sampling, methimazole starting at 30 mg daily was administered to hyperthyroidism patients, and high-dose intravenous methylprednisolone was administered to ophthalmopathy patients. TCR beta repertoire signatures were used to distinguish Graves' ophthalmopathy from Graves' hyperthyroidism and to predict progression to ophthalmopathy.

For repertoire sequencing, TCR beta CDR3 regions were amplified from RNA transcripts. The first round was an RT-PCR using HTBI primers with the Qiagen OneStep RT-PCR kit, and this first round was followed by a second-round multiplex PCR, then size selection and purification. Libraries were sequenced paired-end with 100 bp reads on an Illumina HiSeq2000. On the authors' methods: SOAPnuke was used to process the reads, throwing out any read that had adapters, had uncalled bases, had a mean Phred below 15, or lacked an exact constant-primer or identifier match. COPE v1.2.5 was used to merge the high-quality paired reads. Each unique nucleotide sequence was defined as a clonotype, and clonotypes were aligned to IMGT TRB V, D and J references with MiTCR v1.1. Only V-J combinations with frequency above 0.0001 were analysed, covering over 99% of repertoires. For each V-J combination, a TCR clonal expansion and chaos score was defined as F50 clonal expansion divided by the chaos observed in the TCRdist matrix. Welch's t-statistics and random forest were used to reduce features to about a dozen V-J combinations, which were fed into a naive Bayes classifier. Thyroid-blood repertoire similarity was quantified with the Morisita-Horn index. The public reads were run again by TCRdb, first through fastp at Q25 and then through MiXCR, and only productive beta chains were kept. Duplicate CDR3 protein sequences are folded into a single record with the most common DNA and genes. TCRdb, not the original authors, processed these V and J calls. This sample has about 1.2 million distinct CDR3 sequences in its table, and about 38% of those were observed once. 11% of the sample rests with the top ten.

Patients with hyperthyroidism were aged 18 to 65 years, had been newly diagnosed, and had a disease duration of less than 2 months. Patients with other autoimmune diseases, uncontrolled infections, pregnancy or lactation were excluded. Diagnosis relied on clinical symptoms, serum thyroxine, TRAb, thyroid ultrasound and orbital computed tomography. Total RNA was extracted with Trizol reagent and quality-checked on an Agilent 2100 Bioanalyzer. This clonotype was observed many times. Its binding antigen is unknown. No base quality information exists; no much larger clone differs at one position. Paper-wide results and their limitations: Among expanded thyroid clonotypes with frequency above 0.001, most also showed up in blood, which suggests that blood repertoires may reflect the thyroid immune response. The 13-signature model separated ophthalmopathy from stable hyperthyroidism with 85% to 90% sensitivity and about 84% specificity in cross-validation, and 80%/75% in the test set. No statistical method was used to predetermine the sample size, and group allocation was not hidden from the investigators. In validation, the model predicted ophthalmopathy progression with more than 70% sensitivity and about 77% specificity; roughly 12 predicted patients were CT-confirmed with GO in a median of approximately six months.

The sample was peripheral blood or thyroid tissue (not recorded which). This TCR was sampled from an adult man with Graves' hyperthyroidism.

The DNA reads TGTGCCAGCAGTTCAACACACCCAACTAATGAAAAACTGTTTTTT. This encodes CASSSTHPTNEKLFF. The chain joins TRBV12-3 or TRBV12-4 to TRBJ1-4, with the D gene not clear enough to name. The CDR3 runs 15 residues from the cysteine to the phenylalanine. Kept here is only the CDR3 DNA, which spans 45 bases and is read in frame from base 1. The junction shows trimming of 4 bases on V and 0 bases on J, plus 9 bases between the germline ends.